The clone carrying this T cell receptor (beta chain) showed up just a few times. What it binds is not known. Described treatment: roughly nine-day PBMC culture with coronavirus spike peptide pools or control peptides (ViraFEST assay). Researchers collected the unexposed donor's CD4+ T cells before the COVID-19 pandemic (2011-2018). The entry originates in a study of vaccination and CD4 T cells after COVID-19. V shed 1 base, J shed 5 bases, and the junction held 5 bases outside the gene matches. The germline V gene encodes CDR1 SGHTA and CDR2 FQGNSA. CDR3 length: 15 amino acids. Sequence data for DNA of cultured CD4+ T cells were generated by the Oncomine TCR Beta short-read assay. One entry per CDR3 protein results from TCRdb running MiXCR on the PCR reads. The sample records about 7,200 distinct CDR3 sequences, 35% to 50% being singletons.

The clonotype originates from a human donor in good health. V gene TRBV7-2 combines with J gene TRBJ2-5, with 9 bases that match TRBD2. Sequences were obtained from CD4+ T cells from blood, cultured in vitro. In nucleotides, the CDR3 is TGTGCCAGCAGCTTAGGCGGGGGGGCTTTGGAGACCCAGTACTTC. Amino acid sequence: CASSLGGGALETQYF.